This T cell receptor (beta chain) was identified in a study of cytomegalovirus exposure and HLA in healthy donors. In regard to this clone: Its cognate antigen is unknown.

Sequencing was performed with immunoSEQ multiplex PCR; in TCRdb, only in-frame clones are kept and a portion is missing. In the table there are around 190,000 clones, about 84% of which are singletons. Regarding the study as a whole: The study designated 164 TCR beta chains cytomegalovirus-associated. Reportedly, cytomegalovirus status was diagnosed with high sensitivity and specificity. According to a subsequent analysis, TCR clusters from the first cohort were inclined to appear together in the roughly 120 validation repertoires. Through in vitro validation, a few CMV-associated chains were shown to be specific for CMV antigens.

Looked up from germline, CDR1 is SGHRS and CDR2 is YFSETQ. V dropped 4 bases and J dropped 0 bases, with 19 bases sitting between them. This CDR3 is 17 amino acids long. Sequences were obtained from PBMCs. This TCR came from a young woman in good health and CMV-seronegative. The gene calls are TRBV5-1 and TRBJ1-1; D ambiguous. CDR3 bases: TGCGCCAGCAGCCCGGACCGGGAAATTCAGGTGAACACTGAAGCTTTCTTT. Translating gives CASSPDREIQVNTEAFF.